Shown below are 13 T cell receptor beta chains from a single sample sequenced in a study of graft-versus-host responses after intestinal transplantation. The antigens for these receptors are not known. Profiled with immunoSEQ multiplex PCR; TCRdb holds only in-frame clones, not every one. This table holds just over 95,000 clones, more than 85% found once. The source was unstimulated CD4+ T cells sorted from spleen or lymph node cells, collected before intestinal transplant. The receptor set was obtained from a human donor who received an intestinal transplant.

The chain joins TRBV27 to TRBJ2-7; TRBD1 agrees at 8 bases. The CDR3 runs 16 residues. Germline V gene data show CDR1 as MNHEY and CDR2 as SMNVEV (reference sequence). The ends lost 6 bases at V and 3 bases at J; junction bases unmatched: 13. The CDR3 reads CASSSSGTRGLYEQYF. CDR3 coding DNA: TGTGCCAGCAGCTCGAGTGGGACCAGGGGGCTCTACGAGCAGTACTTC.

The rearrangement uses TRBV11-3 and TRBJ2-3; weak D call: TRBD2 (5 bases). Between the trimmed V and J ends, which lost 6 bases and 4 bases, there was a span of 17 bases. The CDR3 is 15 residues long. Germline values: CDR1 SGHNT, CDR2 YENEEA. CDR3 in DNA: TGTGCCAGCAGTACCCCGGGAAACCGGCCAGATACGCAGTATTTT. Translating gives CASSTPGNRPDTQYF. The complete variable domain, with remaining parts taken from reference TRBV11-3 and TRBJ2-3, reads EAGVVQSPRYKIIEKKQPVAFWCNPISGHNTLYWYLQNLGQGPELLIRYENEEAVDDSQLPKDRFSAERLKGVDSTLKIQPAELGDSAVYLCASSTPGNRPDTQYFGPGTRLTVL.

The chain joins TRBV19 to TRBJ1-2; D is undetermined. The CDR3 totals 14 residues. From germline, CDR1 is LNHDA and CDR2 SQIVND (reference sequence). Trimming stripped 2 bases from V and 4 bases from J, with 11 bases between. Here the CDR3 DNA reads TGTGCCAGTAGTATACGTGGGCAGCTCTATGGCTACACCTTC. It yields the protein CASSIRGQLYGYTF.

CDR3 in amino acids: CASSYTSGTTLYEQYF. The DNA of the CDR3 is TGTGCCAGCAGTTACACGTCCGGGACAACCCTCTACGAGCAGTACTTC. This chain uses TRBV6-5 with TRBJ2-7; TRBD1 is a possible D gene (6 bases). CDR3 length equals 16 residues. The V end lost 2 bases, the J end lost 3 bases, and 17 bases lay between the germline ends. CDR1 and CDR2 (germline): MNHEY, SVGAGI.

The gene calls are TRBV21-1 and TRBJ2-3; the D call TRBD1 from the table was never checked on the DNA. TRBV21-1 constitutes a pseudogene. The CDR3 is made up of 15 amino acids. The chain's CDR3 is CASSIDVQGTDTQYF. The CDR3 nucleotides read TGTGCCAGCAGCATTGATGTCCAGGGCACAGATACGCAGTATTTT.

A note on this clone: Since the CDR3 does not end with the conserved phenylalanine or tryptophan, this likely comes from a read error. The CDR3, as DNA: TGTGCCAGCAGTGACTCGGACAGGGGCTACACCTTG. Amino acid sequence: CASSDSDRGYTL. The rearrangement joins TRBV6-4 to TRBJ1-2; the match to TRBD1 covers 7 bases. CDR1 and CDR2 from the germline V gene are MRHNA and SNTAGT. This CDR3 has 12 amino acids. V dropped 0 bases and J dropped 8; count of bases not matched to a gene: 0.

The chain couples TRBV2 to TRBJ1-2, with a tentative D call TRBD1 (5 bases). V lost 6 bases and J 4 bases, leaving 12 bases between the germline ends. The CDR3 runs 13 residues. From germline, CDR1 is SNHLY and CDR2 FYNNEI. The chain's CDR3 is CASRAGFSYGYTF. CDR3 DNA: TGTGCCAGCAGGGCAGGGTTTTCCTATGGCTACACCTTC.

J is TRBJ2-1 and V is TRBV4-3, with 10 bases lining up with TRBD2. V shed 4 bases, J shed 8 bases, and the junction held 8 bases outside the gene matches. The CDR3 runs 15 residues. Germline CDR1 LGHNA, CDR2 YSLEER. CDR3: CASSPIAGGRDEQFF. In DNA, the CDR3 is TGCGCCAGCAGCCCGATAGCGGGGGGCCGCGATGAGCAGTTCTTC.

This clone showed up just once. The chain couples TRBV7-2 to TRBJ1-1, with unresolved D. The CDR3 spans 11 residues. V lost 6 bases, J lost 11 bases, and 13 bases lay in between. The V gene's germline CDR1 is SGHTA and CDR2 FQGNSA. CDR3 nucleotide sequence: TGTGCCAGCAGTTTCGGGGAGACGGCTTTCTTT. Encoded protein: CASSFGETAFF. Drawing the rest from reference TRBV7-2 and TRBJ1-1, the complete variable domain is GAGVSQSPSNKVTEKGKDVELRCDPISGHTALYWYRQSLGQGLEFLIYFQGNSAPDKSGLPSDRFSAERTGGSVSTLTIQRTQQEDSAVYLCASSFGETAFFGQGTRLTVV.

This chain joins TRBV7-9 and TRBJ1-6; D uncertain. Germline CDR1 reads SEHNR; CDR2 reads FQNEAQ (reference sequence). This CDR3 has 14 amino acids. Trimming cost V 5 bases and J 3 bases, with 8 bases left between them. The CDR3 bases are TGTGCCAGCAGCCCCGCCAGCTATAATTCACCCCTCCACTTT. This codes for CASSPASYNSPLHF. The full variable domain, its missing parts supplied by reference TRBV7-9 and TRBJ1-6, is DTGVSQNPRHKITKRGQNVTFRCDPISEHNRLYWYRQTLGQGPEFLTYFQNEAQLEKSRLLSDRFSAERPKGSFSTLEIQRTEQGDSAMYLCASSPASYNSPLHFGNGTRLTVT.

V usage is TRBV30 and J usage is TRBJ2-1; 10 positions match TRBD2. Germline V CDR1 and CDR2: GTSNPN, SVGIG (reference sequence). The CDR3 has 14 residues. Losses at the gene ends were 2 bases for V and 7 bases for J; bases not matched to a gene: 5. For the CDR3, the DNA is TGTGCCTGGAGTCGGACTAGCGGACGTAATGAGCAGTTCTTC. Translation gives CAWSRTSGRNEQFF.

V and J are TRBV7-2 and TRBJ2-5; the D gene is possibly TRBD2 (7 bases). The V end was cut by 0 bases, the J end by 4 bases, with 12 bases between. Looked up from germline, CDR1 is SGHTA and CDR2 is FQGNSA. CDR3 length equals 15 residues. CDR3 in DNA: TGTGCCAGCAGCTTAGCGGGGGGGGCGGTAGAGACCCAGTACTTC. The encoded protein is CASSLAGGAVETQYF.

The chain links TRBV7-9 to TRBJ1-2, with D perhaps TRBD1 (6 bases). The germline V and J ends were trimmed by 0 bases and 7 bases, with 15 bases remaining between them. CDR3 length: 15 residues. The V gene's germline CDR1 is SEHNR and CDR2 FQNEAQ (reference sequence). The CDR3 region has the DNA TGTGCCAGCAGCTTAGCGAACAGGGCGCGCCCTGGCTACACCTTC. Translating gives CASSLANRARPGYTF.